This T cell receptor beta chain was obtained from a study of cytomegalovirus exposure and HLA in healthy donors. This clone was counted a few times. Its antigen remains unknown. The CDR3 has 13 amino acids. Trimming took 9 bases from V and 3 from J; bases not matched to a gene: 4. CDR1 is MDHEN, CDR2 SYDVKM, per germline. PCR was performed using 60 Vbeta and 13 Jbeta primers. Clones were read by immunoSEQ multiplex PCR, and TCRdb kept only the in-frame ones, dropping some. Here the sample spans about 120,000 clones, 77% being singletons. Study conclusions and caveats: A few CMV-associated chains were confirmed in vitro to be specific for CMV antigens.

This sequence originates from a human donor in good health. The specimen sequenced was PBMCs. The chain couples TRBV28 to TRBJ2-7, with 11 bases matching TRBD2. Here the CDR3 reads CASLAGGNYEQYF. CDR3 coding DNA: TGTGCCAGTTTAGCGGGAGGGAACTACGAGCAGTACTTC.